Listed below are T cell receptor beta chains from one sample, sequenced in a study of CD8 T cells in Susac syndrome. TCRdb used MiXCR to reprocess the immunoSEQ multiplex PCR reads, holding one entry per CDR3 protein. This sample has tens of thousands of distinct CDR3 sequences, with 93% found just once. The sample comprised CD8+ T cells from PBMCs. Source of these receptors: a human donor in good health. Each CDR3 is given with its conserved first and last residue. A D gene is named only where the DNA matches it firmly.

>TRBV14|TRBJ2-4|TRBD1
CASSQDGTGLNIQYF
TGTGCCAGCAGCCAAGATGGGACAGGCCTAAACATTCAGTACTTC
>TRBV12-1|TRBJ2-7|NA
CASSASGPTSYEQYF
TGTGCCAGCAGCGCGAGCGGCCCTACGTCCTACGAGCAGTACTTC
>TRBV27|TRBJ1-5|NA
CASSPTGSPQPQHF
TGTGCCAGCAGTCCTACAGGGAGTCCTCAGCCCCAGCATTTT
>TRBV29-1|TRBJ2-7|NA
CSVEDREEYEQYF
TGCAGCGTTGAAGATAGGGAGGAATATGAGCAGTACTTC
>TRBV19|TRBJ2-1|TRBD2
CASSPPGGNEQFF
TGTGCCAGTAGCCCGCCGGGGGGCAATGAGCAGTTCTTC
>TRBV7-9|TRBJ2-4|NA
CASSPRQSLAKNIQYF
TGTGCCAGCAGCCCGCGACAGAGCTTAGCCAAAAACATTCAGTACTTC
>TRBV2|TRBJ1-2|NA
CASSDTDYGYTF
TGTGCCAGCAGTGACACAGACTATGGCTACACCTTC
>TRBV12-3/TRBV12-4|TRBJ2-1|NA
CASSPRQYTSFDEQFF
TGTGCCAGCAGTCCCCGACAGTATACAAGCTTCGATGAGCAGTTCTTC
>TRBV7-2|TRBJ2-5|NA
CASSLGGTQYF
TGTGCCAGCAGCTTAGGGGGGACCCAGTACTTC
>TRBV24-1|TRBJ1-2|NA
CATSDQNPGGYTF
TGTGCCACCAGTGACCAGAATCCGGGCGGCTACACCTTC
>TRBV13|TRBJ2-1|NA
CASSLGGHEQFF
TGTGCCAGCAGCTTAGGGGGTCATGAGCAGTTCTTC
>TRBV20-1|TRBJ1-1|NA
CSARGGSRGTEAFF
TGCAGTGCTAGAGGGGGCAGCCGGGGCACTGAAGCTTTCTTT
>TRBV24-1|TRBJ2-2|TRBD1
CATSEGTGGTGELFF
TGTGCCACCAGTGAGGGGACAGGAGGGACCGGGGAGCTGTTTTTT
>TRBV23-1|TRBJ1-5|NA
CASSRGGGRGNQPQHF
TGCGCCAGCAGCCGAGGGGGGGGAAGAGGCAATCAGCCCCAGCATTTT